This is a list of T cell receptor beta chains from one sample in a study of CD8+CD57+ T cells in acquired aplastic anemia. TCRdb processed the reads anew with MiXCR; each CDR3 protein has one entry. The data contain 65,000 to 85,000 distinct CDR3 sequences, approximately 50% of them singletons. Sequencing was performed on sorted CD4+, CD8+, or CD8+CD57+ T cells (not recorded which) from PBMCs. The receptors originated from a human donor in good health, serving as a control. Each CDR3 is given with its conserved first and last residue. A D gene is named only where the DNA matches it firmly. Part of the rows lack a size; the others show once, few, many or a class for expanded clones.

j_call clone_size d_call v_call cdr3_nt cdr3_aa
TRBJ1-5 NA TRBD1 TRBV2 TGTGCCAGCGCGACAGGGGGCAATCAGCCCCAGCATTTT CASATGGNQPQHF
TRBJ2-3 NA NA TRBV19 TGTGCCAGTAGCACTTACCGACTAGTCTTTAGCACAGATACGCAGTATTTT CASSTYRLVFSTDTQYF
TRBJ1-2 NA NA TRBV2 TGTGCCAGCAGTGAAACCAGATTTAACTATGGCTACACCTTC CASSETRFNYGYTF
TRBJ2-1 many TRBD2 TRBV5-1 TGCGCCAGCAGCCACTTAGCGGGGGGGGGCTCTTACAATGAGCAGTTCTTC CASSHLAGGGSYNEQFF
TRBJ2-1 NA NA TRBV10-1 TGCGCCAGCAGTGACGAGGTCCTTACTGAGCAGTTCTTC CASSDEVLTEQFF
TRBJ2-3 few TRBD1 TRBV25-1 TGTGCCAGCAGCAAAGGGACAGATAGAACAGATACGCAGTATTTT CASSKGTDRTDTQYF
TRBJ2-1 NA TRBD1 TRBV28 TGTGCCAGCAGTCAAGGGACAGGGGGCTTTTACAATGAGCAGTTCTTC CASSQGTGGFYNEQFF
TRBJ1-1 once NA TRBV7-4 TGTGCCAGCAGCTTAGGGGGAGGAGCTTTCTTT CASSLGGGAFF
TRBJ2-5 NA TRBD2 TRBV7-2 TGTGCCAGCAGCTTAACCGGGGGGGAGGAGACCCAGTACTTC CASSLTGGEETQYF
TRBJ1-6 once NA TRBV19 TGTGCCAGTAGTCTTACAGGTTCGGGTAATTCACCCCTCCACTTT CASSLTGSGNSPLHF
TRBJ2-5 NA TRBD1 TRBV29-1 TGCAGCGTTGAAGTTTCCTGGACAGGGTACGAGACCCAGTACTTC CSVEVSWTGYETQYF
TRBJ2-3 medium-sized TRBD1 TRBV2 TGTGCCAGCAGCGTGACAGGGTATGAGAGCGATACGCAGTATTTT CASSVTGYESDTQYF
TRBJ2-7 NA NA TRBV10-3 TGTGCCATCAGTGTAGAGGCCAGCCCCCCTTACGAGCAGTACTTC CAISVEASPPYEQYF
TRBJ2-3 NA TRBD1 TRBV4-2 TGTGCCAGCAGCCGCGGGACAGGGGTCACAGATACGCAGTATTTT CASSRGTGVTDTQYF
TRBJ2-3 NA NA TRBV20-1 TGCAGTGCTAGAGATTCCCGCACAGGTAGCACAGATACGCAGTATTTT CSARDSRTGSTDTQYF
TRBJ2-7 medium-sized NA TRBV20-1 TGCAGTGCTAGAGATAGGCAGGGAGCCTACGAGCAGTACTTC CSARDRQGAYEQYF
TRBJ1-2 NA NA TRBV29-1 TGCAGCGTTGAACCAGGGAGGGGCTACACCTTC CSVEPGRGYTF
TRBJ2-5 NA TRBD1 TRBV2 TGTGCCAGCAATGATCAACAGGGGTACCAAGAGACCCAGTACTTC CASNDQQGYQETQYF
TRBJ2-5 NA TRBD2 TRBV19 TGTGCCAGTAGACCGGGAGCGGGGGGTAAAGAGACCCAGTACTTC CASRPGAGGKETQYF
TRBJ1-2 many TRBD1 TRBV5-1 TGCGCCAGCAGCATGGGGACAGGGGGGAACTATGGCTACACCTTC CASSMGTGGNYGYTF
TRBJ1-5 many NA TRBV7-9 TGTGCCAGCAGCTCGGGCGCCATCCGGGGGCCCCAGCATTTT CASSSGAIRGPQHF
TRBJ1-2 many NA TRBV2 TGTGCCAGCAGTGAAGGGAGGGCCACCTTAGGATATGGCTACACCTTC CASSEGRATLGYGYTF
TRBJ1-2 many NA TRBV25-1 TGTGCCAGCAGTGTGGGGCCCCAGGGTCATGGCTACACCTTC CASSVGPQGHGYTF
TRBJ2-7 many NA TRBV7-9 TGTGCCAGCAGCTTAGCGGCCGAGGCAGTATACGAGCAGTACTTC CASSLAAEAVYEQYF
TRBJ1-2 many NA TRBV20-1 TGCAGTGCTAGAGATCCTGGGGGAAACTATGGCTACACCTTC CSARDPGGNYGYTF
TRBJ1-1 many TRBD1 TRBV7-9 TGTGCCAGCAGCTTTGGGGGACAGCGTACCGCTGAAGCTTTCTTT CASSFGGQRTAEAFF
TRBJ2-3 NA TRBD2 TRBV20-1 TGCAGTGCTAGGGGGACTAGCGGGAGCACAGATACGCAGTATTTT CSARGTSGSTDTQYF
TRBJ1-2 many NA TRBV13 TGTGCCAGCAGCTTAGGCCGAGGCCAGCAGAATGGCTACACCTTC CASSLGRGQQNGYTF
TRBJ2-1 NA NA TRBV7-6 TGCGCCAGCAGCTTAGTTCAGGCTGAGCAGTTCTTC CASSLVQAEQFF
TRBJ1-2 NA NA TRBV29-1 TGCAGCGCAGAAACAGGGAACTATGGCTACACCTTC CSAETGNYGYTF
TRBJ2-7 NA NA TRBV15 TGTGCCACCAGCAGAGATCCGGGACAACCGTACGAGCAGTACTTC CATSRDPGQPYEQYF
TRBJ2-2 many NA TRBV5-4 TGTGCCAGCAGCTTCCAGGGCGGGGAGCTGTTTTTT CASSFQGGELFF
TRBJ1-2 NA TRBD1 TRBV10-3 TGTGCCATCAGAGATCAGGGGGCGGGCGGCTACACCTTC CAIRDQGAGGYTF
TRBJ1-2 many NA TRBV7-9 TGTGCCAGCAGCGTCTTTGGTTCAGACCTCACCTACACCTTC CASSVFGSDLTYTF
TRBJ1-1 NA NA TRBV10-2 TGCGCCAGCAATAGCAGGGGAGACACTGAAGCTTTCTTT CASNSRGDTEAFF
TRBJ1-2 NA NA TRBV25-1 TGCGCCAGCAGTTTTCGGGTTAACTATGGCTACACCTTC CASSFRVNYGYTF
TRBJ1-1 NA TRBD1 TRBV6-1 TGTGCCTGCAGTGAGACAGGGGACACTGAAGCTTTCTTT CACSETGDTEAFF
TRBJ1-3 NA NA TRBV29-1 TGCAGCGTTGAGGTCCAGGAGAGAAACACCATATATTTT CSVEVQERNTIYF
TRBJ1-1 NA NA TRBV7-9 TGTGCCAGCAGCCCGATTGATGGGATGAACACTGAAGCTTTCTTT CASSPIDGMNTEAFF
TRBJ2-7 NA NA TRBV14 TGTGCCAGCAGCCGAGCGAGGTACGAGCAGTACTTC CASSRARYEQYF
TRBJ1-2 NA TRBD1 TRBV19 TGTGCCAGTAGGGACAGGGGGCTAAAGGCATATGGCTACACCTTC CASRDRGLKAYGYTF
TRBJ2-5 many TRBD1 TRBV20-1 TGCAGTGCTAGAGTACAGGGGGTAGAGACCCAGTACTTC CSARVQGVETQYF
TRBJ2-7 many TRBD2 TRBV5-1 TGCGCCAGCAGCCTGCGACTAGCGGGAGGGCCTCGCTACGAGCAGTACTTC CASSLRLAGGPRYEQYF
TRBJ1-6 NA NA TRBV11-2 TGTGCCAGCAGCGTGCCTGGGTCGGGGTCTAGTTCACCCCTCCACTTT CASSVPGSGSSSPLHF
TRBJ2-7 NA NA TRBV11-2 TGTGCCAGCAGCTTAACAGCCGGGATCCACGAGCAGTACTTC CASSLTAGIHEQYF
TRBJ1-1 many NA TRBV2 TGTGCCAGCAGTGAATTGCAGCAAGAGATTAACACTGAAGCTTTCTTT CASSELQQEINTEAFF
TRBJ1-1 NA NA TRBV2 TGTGCCAGCAGCCCAGGGTCTGACACTGAAGCTTTCTTT CASSPGSDTEAFF
TRBJ1-1 NA NA TRBV20-1 TGCAGCGCTAGTGGGGCGGAGGAGGAGTCGTCCACTGAAGCTTTCTTT CSASGAEEESSTEAFF
TRBJ2-1 NA TRBD2 TRBV15 TGTGCCACCAGCAGTGACGGCGGGAGTGCCAATGAGCAGTTCTTC CATSSDGGSANEQFF
TRBJ1-2 NA NA TRBV19 TGTGCCAGTAGTATAGACCGATGGGGCTACACCTTC CASSIDRWGYTF
TRBJ1-1 NA TRBD1 TRBV10-3 TGTGCCATCAGTATGGGACAGGAGAACACTGAAGCTTTCTTT CAISMGQENTEAFF
TRBJ2-3 once TRBD2 TRBV11-1 TGTGCCAGCAGCTTAAAAGCCCTAGCGGGGCTCACAGATACGCAGTATTTT CASSLKALAGLTDTQYF